Shown below are 9 T cell receptor beta chains from a single sample sequenced in a study of T cells expressing NK-cell markers. One entry per CDR3 protein, without DNA, is what TCRdb gives after re-calling the 5' RACE reads. The sample holds approximately 550,000 distinct CDR3 sequences. The sequenced sample was blood T cells: a sorted CD56 or NKG2C T cell subset, CD4+ or CD8+ T cells, or bulk PBMC T cells (not recorded which). Receptors were obtained from a man younger than 35 in good health.

The rearrangement joins TRBV5-1 to TRBJ2-3; the TCRdb D gene call, TRBD1, has no DNA to confirm it. Germline V gene data show CDR1 as SGHRS and CDR2 as YFSETQ. The CDR3 totals 15 residues. CDR3 residues: CASSRRDTQGDTQYF.

The V gene is TRBV5-8, the J gene TRBJ2-3; TCRdb gives TRBD2 as the D gene, but with no DNA this cannot be confirmed. The CDR3 contains 15 residues. Germline CDR1 and CDR2: SGHTS and YDEGEE. CDR3 region: CASSRGLRGTDTQYF.

J is TRBJ1-3 and V is TRBV30. The CDR3 covers 11 residues. CDR1 is GTSNPN, CDR2 SVGIG, per germline (reference sequence). CDR3 in amino acids: CAWSPGNTIYF.

The gene calls are TRBV6-6 and TRBJ1-4. Germline-derived CDR1 and CDR2 are MNHNY and SVGAGI (reference sequence). This CDR3 contains 13 residues. CDR3 in amino acids: CASVQATNEKLFF.

The CDR3 loop is CASSSTSAETQYF. The V call is TRBV11-3, the J call TRBJ2-5; as DNA is missing, the TRBD2 call by TCRdb cannot be tested. The CDR3 runs to 13 residues. Germline CDR1 is SGHNT and CDR2 is YENEEA.

This sequence joins TRBV28 and TRBJ2-1. Germline V gene data show CDR1 as MDHEN and CDR2 as SYDVKM. The CDR3 spans 15 residues. The CDR3 is CASSPTVESYNEQFF.

This chain joins TRBV11-2 and TRBJ2-3; TCRdb's D call, TRBD1, is unchecked because there is no DNA. Germline values: CDR1 SGHAT, CDR2 FQNNGV. CDR3 length: 17 residues. CDR3 loop: CASSDRSRGPRTDTQYF. The full variable domain, with the rest looked up from reference TRBV11-2 and TRBJ2-3, is EAGVAQSPRYKIIEKRQSVAFWCNPISGHATLYWYQQILGQGPKLLIQFQNNGVVDDSQLPKDRFSAERLKGVDSTLKIQPAKLEDSAVYLCASSDRSRGPRTDTQYFGPGTRLTVL.

The V and J genes are TRBV6-2 or TRBV6-3 and TRBJ2-1. The CDR3 runs 12 residues. The germline gives CDR1 MNHEY, CDR2 SVGEGT. The CDR3 protein is CASSSWDNEQFF.

The rearrangement uses TRBV6-4 and TRBJ2-3; TCRdb proposes TRBD1, but this gene call is untestable without DNA. CDR1 is MRHNA and CDR2 is SNTAGT in the germline V gene. The CDR3 runs 15 residues. The CDR3 loop is CASRIRDSPTDTQYF.